This T cell receptor beta chain was recovered during a study of CD8+CD57+ T cells in acquired aplastic anemia. At the level of the study: Around 3.5 ug was the average amount of DNA from sorted CD4+ and CD8+ cells.

To note about this clonotype: No antigen is known for it.

Genomic DNA, the template, was used for profiling of the TCR beta VDJ and CDR3. TCRdb reanalysed the reads using MiXCR and keeps one entry per CDR3 protein. This table holds some 170,000 distinct CDR3 sequences, roughly 48% found once. General study points: Some 30 was the count of CD8+ CDR3 sequences that patients shared with controls.

Flow cytometry had shown expanded CD8+CD57+ cells in the patients chosen for sequencing. The material sequenced was sorted CD4+, CD8+, or CD8+CD57+ T cells (not recorded which) from PBMCs. The TCR sequence derives from a human donor with aplastic anemia.

CDR3 sequence (DNA): TGTGCCAGCAGCGGGGGGACTTTGAGTTCTGGAAACACCATATATTTT. It specifies CASSGGTLSSGNTIYF. The rearrangement uses TRBV5-5 and TRBJ1-3; a possible D gene is TRBD1 (5 bases). Looked up from germline, CDR1 is SGHKS and CDR2 is YYEKEE (reference sequence). The CDR3 totals 16 residues. Trimming removed 4 bases from V and 1 base from J, with 15 bases in between.